These T cell receptor beta chains were read from a single sample in a study of blood T cell repertoires in COVID-19. Measured with immunoSEQ multiplex PCR; TCRdb has only the in-frame clones, and not every one. The table records hundreds of thousands of clones, around nine tenths of them present only once. Sequencing used peripheral blood. The receptors derive from a man older than 75 with acute or convalescent COVID-19. The CDR3 runs from the conserved cysteine through the conserved F or W. Each record gives: V gene, clone size, J gene, D gene, CDR3 DNA, CDR3 protein. The D gene is left open where the match is weak. Clone size is stated in some rows and not others, as once, few, many or a class when expanded.

v_gene: TRBV18
abundance: -
j_gene: TRBJ2-1
d_gene: TRBD2
CDR3nt: TGTGCCAGCTCAGGATCTAGCGGGGGTTACAATGAGCAGTTCTTC
CDR3aa: CASSGSSGGYNEQFF

v_gene: TRBV27
abundance: -
j_gene: TRBJ1-5
d_gene: TRBD1
CDR3nt: TGTGCCAGCAGTCTGCGACCAGACAGGGAAAAACAGCCCCAGCATTTT
CDR3aa: CASSLRPDREKQPQHF

v_gene: TRBV5-1
abundance: -
j_gene: TRBJ1-4
d_gene: -
CDR3nt: TGCGCCAGCAGCAGCGCGGGGGGCAGGGTCGAAAAACTGTTTTTT
CDR3aa: CASSSAGGRVEKLFF

v_gene: TRBV27
abundance: few
j_gene: TRBJ2-2
d_gene: TRBD2
CDR3nt: TGTGCCAGCAGTCCTTTTAGCGGGGCTAACACCGGGGAGCTGTTTTTT
CDR3aa: CASSPFSGANTGELFF

v_gene: TRBV5-6
abundance: -
j_gene: TRBJ1-4
d_gene: TRBD1
CDR3nt: TGTGCCAGCACCAGGCGAGGACAGGGTAACGAAAAACTGTTTTTT
CDR3aa: CASTRRGQGNEKLFF

v_gene: TRBV19
abundance: -
j_gene: TRBJ1-5
d_gene: TRBD1
CDR3nt: TGTGCCAGTAGTACCACCCCCGGACAGGGATACAATCAGCCCCAGCATTTT
CDR3aa: CASSTTPGQGYNQPQHF

v_gene: TRBV6-1
abundance: -
j_gene: TRBJ1-1
d_gene: -
CDR3nt: TGTGCCAGCAGTGATGAGGGGAGGGTGAACACTGAAGCTTTCTTT
CDR3aa: CASSDEGRVNTEAFF

v_gene: TRBV6-6
abundance: -
j_gene: TRBJ2-3
d_gene: -
CDR3nt: TGTGCCAGCAGACCTAATGTGAGGCCCACAGATACGCAGTATTTT
CDR3aa: CASRPNVRPTDTQYF

v_gene: TRBV5-6
abundance: -
j_gene: TRBJ2-6
d_gene: -
CDR3nt: TGTGCCAGCAGCTTGCGGGTTTCTGGGGCCAACGTCCTGACTTTC
CDR3aa: CASSLRVSGANVLTF

v_gene: TRBV9
abundance: -
j_gene: TRBJ2-4
d_gene: -
CDR3nt: TGTGCCAGCGGCGACGGGGCCAAAAACATTCAGTACTTC
CDR3aa: CASGDGAKNIQYF

v_gene: TRBV11-1
abundance: -
j_gene: TRBJ1-3
d_gene: TRBD1
CDR3nt: TGTGCCAGCAGCGTATATGGACAGGGGACTGGAAACACCATATATTTT
CDR3aa: CASSVYGQGTGNTIYF

v_gene: TRBV15
abundance: -
j_gene: TRBJ2-3
d_gene: TRBD2
CDR3nt: TGTGCCACCAGCAGCGGACTAGCGGGACGGCCAGATACGCAGTATTTT
CDR3aa: CATSSGLAGRPDTQYF

v_gene: TRBV5-4
abundance: -
j_gene: TRBJ2-7
d_gene: TRBD2
CDR3nt: TGTGCCAGCAGCTCCCCCGGGACTAGCGGGTCCTCCTACGAGCAGTACTTC
CDR3aa: CASSSPGTSGSSYEQYF

v_gene: TRBV2
abundance: -
j_gene: TRBJ1-1
d_gene: TRBD1
CDR3nt: TGTGCCAGCAGTGCAGGGGGATGGAACACTGAAGCTTTCTTT
CDR3aa: CASSAGGWNTEAFF

v_gene: TRBV11-2
abundance: few
j_gene: TRBJ2-3
d_gene: TRBD2
CDR3nt: TGTGCCAGCGTCCTAGCGGGGGGTACAGATACGCAGTATTTT
CDR3aa: CASVLAGGTDTQYF

v_gene: TRBV13
abundance: -
j_gene: TRBJ2-7
d_gene: TRBD2
CDR3nt: TGTGCCAGCAGCATAAGACTAGCGGGATCCTACGAGCAGTACTTC
CDR3aa: CASSIRLAGSYEQYF

v_gene: TRBV7-2
abundance: -
j_gene: TRBJ1-5
d_gene: -
CDR3nt: TGTGCCAGCAGCATAAACTCAGGGAACAATCAGCCCCAGCATTTT
CDR3aa: CASSINSGNNQPQHF

v_gene: TRBV21-1
abundance: -
j_gene: TRBJ1-2
d_gene: -
CDR3nt: TGTGCCAGCAGCCCGCCCCCAGGCAACCCCTATGGCTACACCTTC
CDR3aa: CASSPPPGNPYGYTF

v_gene: TRBV4-3
abundance: once
j_gene: TRBJ2-7
d_gene: TRBD2
CDR3nt: TGCGCCAGCAGCCGTTCGACTAGCGAAGTCTACGAGCAGTACTTC
CDR3aa: CASSRSTSEVYEQYF

v_gene: TRBV14
abundance: -
j_gene: TRBJ1-2
d_gene: TRBD1
CDR3nt: TGTGCCAGCAGCCAAGAAGGAATAACGGGACAGGGAGTTAACTATGGCTACACCTTC
CDR3aa: CASSQEGITGQGVNYGYTF

v_gene: TRBV28
abundance: -
j_gene: TRBJ2-2
d_gene: TRBD2
CDR3nt: TGTGCCAGCAGTCCCCCAGGACTAGCGGCTGGGACCGGGGAGCTGTTTTTT
CDR3aa: CASSPPGLAAGTGELFF

v_gene: TRBV7-2
abundance: -
j_gene: TRBJ2-7
d_gene: -
CDR3nt: TGTGCCAGCAGCTTAGCGCCTTCCGGGGGACTGCTCTACGAGCAGTACTTC
CDR3aa: CASSLAPSGGLLYEQYF

v_gene: TRBV3-1/TRBV3-2
abundance: -
j_gene: TRBJ2-5
d_gene: TRBD2
CDR3nt: TGTGCCAGCAGCCAATGGAGTACGAGCGGGAGGGCCCAAGAGACCCAGTACTTC
CDR3aa: CASSQWSTSGRAQETQYF

v_gene: TRBV5-1
abundance: -
j_gene: TRBJ1-6
d_gene: TRBD1
CDR3nt: TGCGCCAGCAGCTTGGAGGGACAGGGTTGGTATAATTCACCCCTCCACTTT
CDR3aa: CASSLEGQGWYNSPLHF

v_gene: TRBV11-3
abundance: -
j_gene: TRBJ2-1
d_gene: -
CDR3nt: TGTGCCAGCAGCTACGGGTCCTTCTACAATGAGCAGTTCTTC
CDR3aa: CASSYGSFYNEQFF

v_gene: TRBV5-6
abundance: -
j_gene: TRBJ1-2
d_gene: TRBD1
CDR3nt: TGTGCCAGCAGCTTTTGGGACAGGGCGAACTATGGCTACACCTTC
CDR3aa: CASSFWDRANYGYTF

v_gene: TRBV19
abundance: -
j_gene: TRBJ2-7
d_gene: TRBD1
CDR3nt: TGTGCCAGTAGTTTCCGACAGGGGAGCCACGAGCAGTACTTC
CDR3aa: CASSFRQGSHEQYF

v_gene: TRBV6-1
abundance: -
j_gene: TRBJ1-5
d_gene: -
CDR3nt: TGTGCCAGCAGTGAGGCTTACAGTCAGCCCCAGCATTTT
CDR3aa: CASSEAYSQPQHF

v_gene: TRBV29-1
abundance: -
j_gene: TRBJ2-5
d_gene: -
CDR3nt: TGCAGCGTTGAAGATGGGGTGGGGCGGACCCAGTACTTC
CDR3aa: CSVEDGVGRTQYF

v_gene: TRBV29-1
abundance: -
j_gene: TRBJ1-2
d_gene: TRBD1
CDR3nt: TGCAGCGTTGATAACGGCCAGGGGGCGGGTGGCTACACCTTC
CDR3aa: CSVDNGQGAGGYTF

v_gene: TRBV7-3
abundance: -
j_gene: TRBJ1-2
d_gene: TRBD1
CDR3nt: TGTGCCAGCAGCGAGGGACAGGGCGACTATGGCTACACCTTC
CDR3aa: CASSEGQGDYGYTF

v_gene: TRBV7-2
abundance: once
j_gene: TRBJ2-3
d_gene: -
CDR3nt: TGTGCCAGCATTGGGGGGGCTAGCACAGATACGCAGTATTTT
CDR3aa: CASIGGASTDTQYF